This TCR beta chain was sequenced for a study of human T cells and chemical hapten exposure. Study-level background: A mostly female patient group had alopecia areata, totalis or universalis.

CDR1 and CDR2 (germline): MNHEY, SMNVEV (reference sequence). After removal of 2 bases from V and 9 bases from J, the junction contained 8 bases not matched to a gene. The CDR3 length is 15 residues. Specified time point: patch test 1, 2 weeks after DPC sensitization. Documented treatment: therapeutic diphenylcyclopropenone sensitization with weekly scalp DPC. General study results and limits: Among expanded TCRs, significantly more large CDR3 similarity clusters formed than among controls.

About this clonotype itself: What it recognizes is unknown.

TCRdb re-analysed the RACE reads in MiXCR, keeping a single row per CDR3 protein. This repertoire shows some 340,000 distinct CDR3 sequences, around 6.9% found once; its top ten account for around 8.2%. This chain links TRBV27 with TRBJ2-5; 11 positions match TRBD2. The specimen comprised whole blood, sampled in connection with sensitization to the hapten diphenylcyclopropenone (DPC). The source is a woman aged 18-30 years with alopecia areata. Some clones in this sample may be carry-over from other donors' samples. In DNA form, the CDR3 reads TGTGCCAGCAGTTTAAGTCTAGCGGGGGGCTCAGCCCAGTACTTC. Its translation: CASSLSLAGGSAQYF.